The clone carrying this T cell receptor beta chain was recorded at least ten times. The antigen is not known. With MiXCR, TCRdb reprocessed the PCR reads. Of about 92,000 clones listed, 15% were seen once; the top ten hold roughly 4%. The data originate from a study of metastatic and nonmetastatic thyroid tumors. Study-wide background: Malignant and benign thyroid patients had repertoires compared in peripheral blood and tumor or nodule tissue. General study points: It was reportedly found that TCR beta diversity was significantly higher in malignant thyroid tumors than in benign nodules, a difference seen in both blood and tumor samples.

Between the trimmed V and J ends, which lost 4 bases and 3 bases, there was a span of 12 bases. The CDR3 is 14 residues long. Germline V gives CDR1 SGHTA, CDR2 FQGNSA. Not a single patient had been given any form of treatment at any point before undergoing thyroid surgery. The chain is built from TRBV7-2 and TRBJ2-5, with a weak D call TRBD2 (6 bases). The TCR comes from a female donor with papillary thyroid cancer or a benign thyroid nodule (not recorded which). Some clones in this sample may be carry-over from other donors' samples. The sequencing sample was made of blood. The CDR3 here is CASSWGTAKETQYF. The CDR3 region has the DNA TGTGCCAGCAGCTGGGGGACTGCCAAAGAGACCCAGTACTTC. The variable domain in full, completed from reference TRBV7-2 and TRBJ2-5, reads GAGVSQSPSNKVTEKGKDVELRCDPISGHTALYWYRQSLGQGLEFLIYFQGNSAPDKSGLPSDRFSAERTGGSVSTLTIQRTQQEDSAVYLCASSWGTAKETQYFGPGTRLLVL.